This is a list of T cell receptor beta chains from one sample in a study of blood T cells in healthy people across ages. TCRdb re-called the 5' RACE reads through MiXCR, storing one row per CDR3 protein. The sample yields about 1.6 million distinct CDR3 sequences, about 31% seen once. Sequencing input: blood. The receptors shown here come from a woman aged 25 to 39 in good health. Each CDR3 is given with its conserved first and last residue. The order of the fields is V gene, J gene, D gene, clone size, CDR3 protein, CDR3 DNA. The D gene is left open where the match is weak. The listing skips clone size in some rows; elsewhere it reads once, few, many or a size class.

>TRBV4-1|TRBJ1-2|-|-
CASSQPSSGNYGYTF
TGCGCCAGCAGCCAACCTTCCTCAGGGAACTATGGCTACACCTTC
>TRBV28|TRBJ2-1|TRBD2|-
CASSSSSGATYNGQFF
TGTGCCAGCAGTTCCTCTAGCGGGGCCACCTACAATGGGCAGTTCTTC
>TRBV4-1|TRBJ2-6|TRBD1|-
CASSQIEQGGGANVLTF
TGCGCCAGCAGCCAGATAGAACAGGGGGGTGGGGCCAACGTCCTGACTTTC
>TRBV9|TRBJ1-2|-|-
CASSVAGTQNYGYTF
TGTGCCAGCAGCGTAGCGGGGACTCAAAACTATGGCTACACCTTC
>TRBV28|TRBJ1-4|TRBD1|-
CASRPQGAANEKLFF
TGTGCCAGCAGGCCTCAGGGGGCGGCTAATGAAAAACTGTTTTTT
>TRBV10-3|TRBJ2-2|-|many
CAISETRGNTGELFF
TGTGCCATCAGTGAGACCCGGGGGAACACCGGGGAGCTGTTTTTT
>TRBV15|TRBJ1-3|-|few
CATSRDRGTGNTIYF
TGTGCCACCAGCAGAGATAGAGGGACTGGAAACACCATATATTTT
>TRBV20-1|TRBJ2-5|-|many
CSAWDSGHQETQYF
TGCAGTGCTTGGGATAGCGGACACCAAGAGACCCAGTACTTC
>TRBV20-1|TRBJ2-1|TRBD2|few
CSALTSGNYNEQFF
TGCAGTGCTCTTACTAGCGGAAACTACAATGAGCAGTTCTTC
>TRBV21-1|TRBJ2-3|-|-
CASNRGQLSTDTQYF
TGTGCCAGCAATAGAGGACAGCTTAGCACAGATACGCAGTATTTT
>TRBV20-1|TRBJ2-7|-|-
CSARDVGPSSYEQYF
TGCAGTGCTAGAGACGTCGGGCCATCCTCCTACGAGCAGTACTTC
>TRBV5-1|TRBJ2-7|-|-
CASSSTGNDYEQYF
TGCGCCAGCAGCTCTACAGGGAATGACTACGAGCAGTACTTC
>TRBV27|TRBJ2-3|TRBD2|few
CASNPAGYTDTQYF
TGTGCCAGCAATCCAGCGGGGTACACAGATACGCAGTATTTT
>TRBV12-3/TRBV12-4|TRBJ1-2|-|few
CASSLTHTYGYTF
TGTGCCAGCAGTTTGACCCACACCTATGGCTACACCTTC
>TRBV6-2/TRBV6-3|TRBJ2-1|-|many
CASSYSNEQFF
TGCGCCAGCAGCTATAGCAATGAGCAGTTCTTC
>TRBV5-6|TRBJ1-2|-|few
CASSLERRGGYTF
TGTGCCAGCAGCTTGGAGCGGAGAGGGGGCTACACCTTC
>TRBV3-1|TRBJ1-1|-|-
CASSQVRVTEAFF
TGTGCCAGCAGCCAAGTAAGGGTAACTGAAGCTTTCTTT
>TRBV7-8|TRBJ2-1|TRBD2|few
CASSPGLAGGPRNEQFF
TGTGCCAGCAGCCCCGGACTAGCGGGGGGGCCTCGGAATGAGCAGTTCTTC
>TRBV15|TRBJ2-1|TRBD2|few
CATSTGLALYNEQFF
TGTGCCACCAGCACGGGACTAGCCTTATATAATGAGCAGTTCTTC
>TRBV7-9|TRBJ2-2|-|-
CASSSEENTGELFF
TGTGCCAGCAGCTCAGAGGAGAACACCGGGGAGCTGTTTTTT
>TRBV7-9|TRBJ2-4|-|-
CASSLEGPRERNIQYF
TGTGCCAGCAGCTTAGAGGGTCCCCGGGAGAGAAACATTCAGTACTTC
>TRBV7-9|TRBJ2-5|-|few
CASSTPLGEQYF
TGTGCCAGCAGCACACCTCTGGGAGAGCAGTACTTC
>TRBV7-2|TRBJ1-2|-|few
CASSFSGAGGYGYTF
TGTGCCAGCAGCTTCTCAGGGGCGGGGGGCTATGGCTACACCTTC
>TRBV15|TRBJ2-7|TRBD2|few
CATSREGLASTYEQYF
TGTGCCACCAGCAGAGAAGGACTAGCGAGCACCTACGAGCAGTACTTC
>TRBV5-1|TRBJ1-2|TRBD1|few
CASSTTDRAGGYTF
TGCGCCAGCAGCACAACGGACAGGGCGGGAGGCTACACCTTC
>TRBV6-2/TRBV6-3|TRBJ1-2|-|few
CASRITGHLGDYGYTF
TGTGCCAGCAGGATTACAGGTCATCTAGGCGACTATGGCTACACCTTC
>TRBV24-1|TRBJ2-5|TRBD1|-
CATSDNRDSYQETQYF
TGTGCCACCAGTGACAACCGGGACAGCTACCAAGAGACCCAGTACTTC
>TRBV20-1|TRBJ2-3|-|few
CSASAPGVHTDTQYF
TGCAGTGCTAGCGCCCCAGGAGTCCACACAGATACGCAGTATTTT
>TRBV7-9|TRBJ1-2|-|-
CASSSQDRSNYGYTF
TGTGCCAGCAGCTCTCAGGACCGATCTAACTATGGCTACACCTTC
>TRBV4-1|TRBJ2-3|TRBD2|many
CASKRHAGVSTDTQYF
TGCGCCAGCAAACGGCACGCGGGGGTTAGCACAGATACGCAGTATTTT
>TRBV4-1|TRBJ1-4|-|few
CASSQEQASNEKLFF
TGCGCCAGCAGCCAAGAACAGGCGTCTAATGAAAAACTGTTTTTT
>TRBV6-6|TRBJ2-7|-|-
CASSYSGGASYEQYF
TGTGCCAGCAGTTACTCCGGCGGGGCCTCCTACGAGCAGTACTTC
>TRBV20-1|TRBJ2-3|TRBD2|-
CSATTSGGTDTQYF
TGCAGTGCAACTACTAGCGGCGGCACAGATACGCAGTATTTT
>TRBV2|TRBJ2-1|-|few
CASSDASLIIGDEQFF
TGTGCCAGCAGTGATGCCAGCCTAATTATCGGGGATGAGCAGTTCTTC
>TRBV29-1|TRBJ1-2|TRBD1|few
CSVDPIDRAHGYTF
TGCAGCGTTGACCCTATCGACAGGGCCCATGGCTACACCTTC
>TRBV6-1|TRBJ1-1|-|once
CASNIDRPLNTEAFF
TGTGCCAGCAATATCGACAGACCCTTGAACACTGAAGCTTTCTTT
>TRBV27|TRBJ2-3|-|-
CASSSRETHQAPDAQYF
TGTGCCAGCAGTTCAAGAGAGACCCATCAGGCCCCAGATGCGCAGTATTTT
>TRBV4-1|TRBJ2-5|-|many
CASSQDTDRQETQYF
TGCGCCAGCAGCCAAGATACGGACAGACAAGAGACCCAGTACTTC
>TRBV7-9|TRBJ2-7|-|many
CASSLEGGNRPYEQYF
TGTGCCAGCAGCTTAGAGGGGGGCAACAGGCCCTACGAGCAGTACTTC
>TRBV7-9|TRBJ2-5|-|-
CASSPRLGGGETQYF
TGTGCCAGCAGCCCCCGGCTAGGGGGTGGAGAGACCCAGTACTTC
>TRBV5-1|TRBJ2-7|-|-
CTSTEEGSSYEQYF
TGCACCAGCACCGAGGAGGGGAGCTCCTACGAGCAGTACTTC
>TRBV5-1|TRBJ2-5|TRBD2|-
CASTPQRGETFQETQYF
TGCGCCAGCACCCCACAGCGGGGGGAGACCTTTCAAGAGACCCAGTACTTC
>TRBV7-9|TRBJ2-3|TRBD2|many
CASSPGLADTDTQYF
TGTGCCAGCAGTCCCGGACTAGCTGACACAGATACGCAGTATTTT
>TRBV20-1|TRBJ2-7|-|-
CSAPHQPGPSYEQYF
TGCAGTGCCCCTCATCAACCGGGGCCCTCCTACGAGCAGTACTTC
>TRBV6-1|TRBJ2-3|-|few
CASVGRTDTQYF
TGTGCCAGCGTTGGACGTACAGATACGCAGTATTTT
>TRBV2|TRBJ2-2|-|-
CASKEDGELFF
TGTGCCAGCAAAGAGGACGGGGAGCTGTTTTTT
>TRBV4-1|TRBJ2-1|-|-
CASSQLVGGPGEQFF
TGCGCCAGCAGCCAATTAGTGGGGGGGCCCGGGGAGCAGTTCTTC
>TRBV15|TRBJ2-3|-|few
CATSRGHPSTDTQYF
TGTGCCACCAGCAGAGGACATCCTAGCACAGATACGCAGTATTTT
>TRBV4-1|TRBJ2-7|-|-
CASSQEETIRYKQYF
TGCGCCAGCAGCCAAGAGGAAACTATCCGCTACAAGCAGTACTTC
>TRBV20-1|TRBJ2-5|TRBD2|-
CSATSGASWEQYF
TGCAGTGCCACTAGCGGGGCTTCCTGGGAGCAGTACTTC
>TRBV7-9|TRBJ2-4|-|few
CASSPPGRGIGEQYF
TGTGCCAGCAGCCCGCCGGGCAGGGGTATAGGAGAGCAGTACTTC
>TRBV29-1|TRBJ2-5|-|many
CSGEGQETQYF
TGCAGCGGAGAGGGTCAGGAGACCCAGTACTTC